The 32 T cell receptor beta chains given below trace back to one sample, sequenced in a study of shared clonotypes between healthy human individuals. Repertoires were generated with immunoSEQ multiplex PCR, while TCRdb's copy carries only in-frame clones and drops some. The repertoire consists of roughly 2.2 million clones, with 90% to 95% occurring once and the leading ten covering under 0.45%. Sequenced material: naive CD4+ T cells from PBMCs. The subset was: CD45RA+ positively selected. These receptors all come from a man younger than 35 in good health. Some clones in this sample may be carry-over from other donors' samples.

This chain links TRBV6-5 with TRBJ2-7, with D uncertain. CDR1 and CDR2 (germline): MNHEY, SVGAGI. The CDR3 has 16 residues. V was trimmed by 4 bases and J by 3 bases, leaving 19 bases between them. In DNA form, the CDR3 reads TGTGCCAGCAGTTTCTCCCTCCCGGACGGAGACTACGAGCAGTACTTC. This sequence encodes CASSFSLPDGDYEQYF.

This clone was seen a few times. The sample carries other DNA sequences with the same CDR3. The genes are TRBV2 and TRBJ2-3; D remains unclear. The germline V gene has CDR1 SNHLY and CDR2 FYNNEI. V lost 5 bases, J lost 1 base, and 1 base lay in between. CDR3 length: 11 residues. The CDR3 nucleotides are TGTGCCAGCAGTCGCACAGATACGCAGTATTTT. As protein: CASSRTDTQYF.

This chain connects TRBV7-8 to TRBJ2-7, with 9 bases that match TRBD1. V shed 4 bases, J shed 5 bases, and the junction held 15 bases outside the gene matches. This CDR3 is built from 17 residues. CDR1 and CDR2 (germline): SGHVS, FQNEAQ. The CDR3 reads CASSSPKGTGSLDEQYF. The CDR3 DNA is TGTGCCAGCAGCTCTCCCAAAGGGACAGGGTCGTTGGACGAGCAGTACTTC.

This chain links TRBV5-4 with TRBJ1-2, with TRBD1 identical over 9 bases. The CDR3 runs 16 residues. Per the germline V gene, CDR1 is SGHNT and CDR2 is YYREEE (reference sequence). The ends lost 4 bases at V and 10 bases at J; junction bases unmatched: 17. The DNA for the CDR3 is TGTGCCAGCAGCCCCCATACCGGGACAGGGCGTTCTTTCTACACCTTC. Protein: CASSPHTGTGRSFYTF.

This rearrangement joins TRBV4-1 to TRBJ2-7; no clear D gene. Germline assignment: CDR1 MGHRA and CDR2 YSYEKL. The ends were cut back, 1 base at V and 2 bases at J, with 12 bases in the middle. The CDR3 spans 15 residues. CDR3 in DNA: TGCGCCAGCAGCCAAGGGTGGGATAGCACCTACGAGCAGTACTTC. Its protein product is CASSQGWDSTYEQYF.

The chain is built from TRBV11-2 and TRBJ2-2; TRBD2 matches 10 bases. CDR3 length equals 17 residues. J was trimmed by 0 bases and V by 11 bases; bases with no gene match: 12. Germline CDR1 is SGHAT and CDR2 is FQNNGV. The DNA of the CDR3 is TGTGCCGCACGACCCCTGACTAGCGGGCCGAACACCGGGGAGCTGTTTTTT. It translates to CAARPLTSGPNTGELFF.

This chain joins TRBV15 and TRBJ2-7; the D is unclear. This CDR3 comprises 12 residues. CDR1 is LNHNV, CDR2 YYDKDF, per germline (reference sequence). V lost 0 bases to trimming and J lost 4 bases, with 4 bases between them. CDR3 residues: CATSRDEYEQYF. The CDR3 region has the DNA TGTGCCACCAGCAGAGATGAGTACGAGCAGTACTTC.

The V and J genes are TRBV25-1 and TRBJ2-3; TRBD2 matches at 10 bases. Germline CDR1 reads MGHDK; CDR2 reads SYGVNS. V dropped 1 base and J dropped 1; count of bases not matched to a gene: 5. The CDR3 spans 17 residues. The CDR3 protein is CASSESLSGRGTDTQYF. The CDR3 DNA reads as TGTGCCAGCAGTGAATCCCTGAGCGGGAGGGGCACAGATACGCAGTATTTT. The variable domain in full, with the rest retrieved from reference TRBV25-1 and TRBJ2-3, is EADIYQTPRYLVIGTGKKITLECSQTMGHDKMYWYQQDPGMELHLIHYSYGVNSTEKGDLSSESTVSRIRTEHFPLTLESARPSHTSQYLCASSESLSGRGTDTQYFGPGTRLTVL.

CDR3 bases: TGCGCCAGCAGCTTGGCGTCGGGAGGGCCAAACAATGAGCAGTTCTTC. As protein: CASSLASGGPNNEQFF. The chain is built from TRBV5-1 and TRBJ2-1; 8 bases fit TRBD2. The V gene end was trimmed by 0 bases and the J gene end by 5 bases; junction bases not matched to a gene: 7. CDR3 length: 16 residues. Germline V lookup: CDR1 SGHRS, CDR2 YFSETQ.

The chain joins TRBV7-2 to TRBJ1-2; a weak D match, TRBD1 (5 bases). Trimming took off 6 bases at V and 4 bases at J, with 21 bases between the two ends. The length of the CDR3 is 16 residues. Germline assignment: CDR1 SGHTA and CDR2 FQGNSA. The CDR3 here is CASSRGRKRTFYGYTF. The CDR3 DNA follows: TGTGCCAGCAGTCGGGGCCGAAAAAGAACCTTCTATGGCTACACCTTC.

The rearrangement joins TRBV28 to TRBJ1-4, with D hard to call. Trimming left V 5 bases short and J 0 bases short, with 13 bases between. Germline V gives CDR1 MDHEN, CDR2 SYDVKM. This CDR3 has 16 amino acids. Here the CDR3 DNA reads TGTGCCAGCAGTCTCCGGATGGCGGCAACTAATGAAAAACTGTTTTTT. Translated, it gives CASSLRMAATNEKLFF.

The rearrangement joins TRBV28 to TRBJ2-2, with 7 bases that match TRBD1. Germline V gene lookup returns CDR1 MDHEN and CDR2 SYDVKM. V was clipped by 3 bases and J by 5 bases; unmatched bases: 15. The CDR3 contains 18 residues. The CDR3 reads CASSLGAWGTVRTGELFF. CDR3 bases: TGTGCCAGCAGTTTGGGGGCATGGGGGACAGTACGAACCGGGGAGCTGTTTTTT.

The chain is built from TRBV7-9 and TRBJ1-1; 7 positions agree with TRBD1. V lost 2 bases and J lost 1; bases outside the gene matches: 4. This CDR3 region has 15 residues. Germline CDR1 and CDR2: SEHNR and FQNEAQ (reference sequence). For the CDR3, the DNA is TGTGCCAGCAGCTTAATGCCAGGGGGGAACACTGAAGCTTTCTTT. Amino acid sequence: CASSLMPGGNTEAFF.

The table lists this clone with a count of one. In the same sample, other DNA sequences code for this CDR3. The chain has TRBV28 and TRBJ1-1; 9 bases are a match to TRBD1. The CDR3 is 15 amino acids. The V segment lost 5 bases and the J segment 4 bases; nucleotides outside the gene matches: 8. Germline V gene data show CDR1 as MDHEN and CDR2 as SYDVKM. This CDR3 is CASSPPTGGGTEAFF. The CDR3 region has the DNA TGTGCCAGCAGTCCCCCGACAGGGGGGGGCACTGAAGCTTTCTTT. Supplemented by reference TRBV28 and TRBJ1-1, the full variable domain reads DVKVTQSSRYLVKRTGEKVFLECVQDMDHENMFWYRQDPGLGLRLIYFSYDVKMKEKGDIPEGYSVSREKKERFSLILESASTNQTSMYLCASSPPTGGGTEAFFGQGTRLTVV.

This rearrangement joins TRBV7-2 to TRBJ2-3; D ambiguous. V shed 5 bases and J shed 4 bases, with 10 bases lying between them. The germline V gene encodes CDR1 SGHTA and CDR2 FQGNSA. CDR3 length equals 13 residues. Here the CDR3 reads CASSRGPADTQYF. The CDR3 region has the DNA TGTGCCAGCAGCCGTGGACCCGCAGATACGCAGTATTTT.

This chain joins TRBV19 and TRBJ1-5; D is unresolved. The CDR3 is 18 residues long. V lost 6 bases to trimming and J lost 0 bases, with 21 bases between them. Germline loops: CDR1 LNHDA, CDR2 SQIVND (reference sequence). The DNA for the CDR3 is TGTGCCAGTAGCGACCCCGGACGGCCTGTGATTAGCAATCAGCCCCAGCATTTT. The encoded protein is CASSDPGRPVISNQPQHF.

The chain carries TRBV11-3 and TRBJ2-1, with D unclear. The length of the CDR3 is 13 residues. In germline, CDR1 is SGHNT, CDR2 YENEEA. Between the trimmed V and J ends, which lost 1 base and 7 bases, there was a span of 8 bases. Written as DNA, the CDR3 is TGTGCCAGCAGCTTAGCAGCAGGTAATGAGCAGTTCTTC. It specifies CASSLAAGNEQFF.

This clone was seen a few times. The genes are TRBV28 and TRBJ1-2, with TRBD1 as a possible D gene (5 bases). V shed 6 bases and J shed 5 bases, with 16 bases lying between them. The CDR3 contains 14 residues. The V gene's germline CDR1 is MDHEN and CDR2 SYDVKM. The DNA for the CDR3 is TGTGCCAGCAGCCGCCTGGACGGGGCATATGGCTACACCTTC. Residues: CASSRLDGAYGYTF.

V and J are TRBV27 and TRBJ1-1; maybe TRBD1 (6 bases). CDR1 is MNHEY and CDR2 is SMNVEV in the germline V gene (reference sequence). Trimming shortened V by 3 bases and J by 5 bases, and 16 bases separated the two germline ends. This CDR3 has 15 residues. CDR3 DNA: TGTGCCAGCAGTTTCATCGGGCAGGGGAGGACTGAAGCTTTCTTT. Translation: CASSFIGQGRTEAFF.

This clone occurred a few times. The chain joins TRBV19 to TRBJ2-7; 8 nucleotides match TRBD2. V shed 7 bases and J 3 bases; nucleotides not matched to a gene: 5. The V gene's germline CDR1 is LNHDA and CDR2 SQIVND (reference sequence). The CDR3 is 13 amino acids. CDR3 in amino acids: CASKASGHYEQYF. As DNA, the CDR3 is TGTGCCAGTAAGGCTAGCGGGCACTACGAGCAGTACTTC.

This clone was picked up one time. The CDR3 DNA sequence: TGTGCCACGGGGGAGGGAGGCGCTGAAGCTTTCTTT. Translation gives CATGEGGAEAFF. The chain employs TRBV27 and TRBJ1-1; D might be TRBD1 (5 bases). From germline, CDR1 is MNHEY and CDR2 SMNVEV (reference sequence). This CDR3 is 12 amino acids long. V shed 10 bases and J shed 6 bases, with 15 bases lying between them.

The chain links TRBV28 to TRBJ1-2; 9 bases are a match to TRBD1. Germline trimming cut 6 bases from V and 14 bases from J; bases unmatched to any gene: 10. Germline values: CDR1 MDHEN, CDR2 SYDVKM. The CDR3 consists of 12 residues. The CDR3 nucleotides are TGTGCCAGCAGGGACAGGGGAATCGGAAGAACCTTC. The encoded protein is CASRDRGIGRTF.

The rearrangement joins TRBV19 to TRBJ1-1; D is perhaps TRBD1 (5 bases). Trimming stripped 7 bases from V and 4 bases from J, with 16 bases between. The CDR3 runs to 14 residues. CDR1 is LNHDA, CDR2 SQIVND, per germline (reference sequence). The DNA of the CDR3 is TGTGCCAGTACTTTTAGGCCAGGGTTCACTGAAGCTTTCTTT. Protein product: CASTFRPGFTEAFF.

In its sample, this clone was seen once. This chain connects TRBV19 to TRBJ2-1; 7 bases map to TRBD1. The germline gives CDR1 LNHDA, CDR2 SQIVND (reference sequence). The J segment lost 7 bases and the V segment lost 6 bases, leaving 12 bases of the junction unmatched. The CDR3 runs to 15 residues. This chain's CDR3 is CASRTGTAVGNEQFF. CDR3 coding DNA: TGTGCCAGTAGGACTGGGACAGCGGTCGGGAATGAGCAGTTCTTC.

J is TRBJ1-2 and V is TRBV14, with D possibly TRBD1 on 6 matching bases. Trimming stripped 0 bases from V and 4 bases from J, with 18 bases between. CDR1 and CDR2 (germline): SGHDN, FVKESK. This CDR3 has 17 amino acids. CDR3 sequence: CASSQDLGGLRSYGYTF. The DNA for the CDR3 is TGTGCCAGCAGCCAAGATTTGGGGGGGCTACGCTCCTATGGCTACACCTTC.

The CDR3 DNA reads TGCGCCAGCAGCCTCGTGAGGGGGGGCGGTGAAAAACTGTTTTTT. Translating it yields CASSLVRGGGEKLFF. This chain links TRBV4-3 with TRBJ1-4; tentatively, D is TRBD1 (6 bases). The CDR3 spans 15 residues. The germline V and J ends were trimmed by 4 bases and 7 bases, with 16 bases remaining between them. Germline-derived CDR1 and CDR2 are LGHNA and YSLEER.

The chain links TRBV4-3 to TRBJ2-6; D is undetermined. CDR3 length: 17 amino acids. V was shortened by 2 bases and J by 4 bases, with 15 bases between the two germline ends. Germline V CDR1 and CDR2: LGHNA, YSLEER. The CDR3 loop reads CASSQSTTSLGANVLTF. DNA for the CDR3: TGCGCCAGCAGCCAATCGACGACATCCCTCGGGGCCAACGTCCTGACTTTC.

In DNA, the CDR3 is TGCGCCAGCAGCGTGAGGACCCAGGAAGAAAAACTGTTTTTT. This sequence encodes CASSVRTQEEKLFF. The chain couples TRBV5-1 to TRBJ1-4; D remains ambiguous. The V end was cut by 4 bases, the J end by 8 bases, with 15 bases between. This CDR3 region has 14 residues. CDR1 is SGHRS, CDR2 YFSETQ, per germline.

The V and J genes are TRBV18 and TRBJ1-2; 8 positions match TRBD1. Trimming at V came to 4 bases and at J to 6 bases, leaving 16 bases not matched to a gene. The CDR3 is made up of 17 amino acids. The germline V gene encodes CDR1 KGHSH and CDR2 LQKENI. The CDR3 DNA is TGTGCCAGCTCACAACTACAGGGGGAGTTAATGAAAGATGGCTACACCTTC. This translates into CASSQLQGELMKDGYTF.

The genes are TRBV2 and TRBJ2-7; no definite D call. Trimming cost V 6 bases and J 6 bases, with 9 bases left between them. The CDR3 sequence is 11 residues long. Germline values: CDR1 SNHLY, CDR2 FYNNEI. CDR3 in DNA: TGTGCCAGCAGGACGTGGGCCGAGCAGTACTTC. Its translation: CASRTWAEQYF.

The chain has TRBV15 and TRBJ2-7, with unresolved D. CDR3 length: 18 amino acids. In germline, CDR1 is LNHNV, CDR2 YYDKDF (reference sequence). Trimming stripped 0 bases from V and 1 base from J, with 19 bases between. Here the CDR3 DNA reads TGTGCCACCAGCAGAGATCAGAATTCGGGCAGTCTTTCCTACGAGCAGTACTTC. Translation gives CATSRDQNSGSLSYEQYF.

This clone has a single count. The chain combines TRBV28 with TRBJ1-5; 7 bases are a match to TRBD1. The CDR3 loop spans 14 amino acids. Germline V gene lookup returns CDR1 MDHEN and CDR2 SYDVKM. Trimming removed 5 bases from V and 4 bases from J; junction bases left unmatched: 5. The CDR3 sequence: CASSGTAGNQPQHF. The CDR3 DNA reads as TGTGCCAGCAGTGGGACAGCCGGAAATCAGCCCCAGCATTTT. Variable domain in full (rest from reference TRBV28 and TRBJ1-5): DVKVTQSSRYLVKRTGEKVFLECVQDMDHENMFWYRQDPGLGLRLIYFSYDVKMKEKGDIPEGYSVSREKKERFSLILESASTNQTSMYLCASSGTAGNQPQHFGDGTRLSIL.